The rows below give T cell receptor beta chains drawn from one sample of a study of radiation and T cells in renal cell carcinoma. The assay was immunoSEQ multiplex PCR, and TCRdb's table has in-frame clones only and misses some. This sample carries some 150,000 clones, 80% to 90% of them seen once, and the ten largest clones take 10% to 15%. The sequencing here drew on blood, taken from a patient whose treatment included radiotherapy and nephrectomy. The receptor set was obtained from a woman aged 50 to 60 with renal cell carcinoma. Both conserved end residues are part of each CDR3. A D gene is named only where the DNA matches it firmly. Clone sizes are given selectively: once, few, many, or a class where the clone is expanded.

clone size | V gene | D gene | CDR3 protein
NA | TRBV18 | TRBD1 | CASSPDRDSLREKLFF
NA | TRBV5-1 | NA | CASSPMGGGGADTQYF
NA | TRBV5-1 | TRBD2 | CASSFPGGSYNEQFF
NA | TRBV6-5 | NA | CASSPRVNTEAFF
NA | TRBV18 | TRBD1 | CASSPFILSIRPEDREVNTEAFF
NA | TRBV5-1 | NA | CASSSEPPGYTNYGYTF
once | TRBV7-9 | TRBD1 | CASSPTGGRYEQYF
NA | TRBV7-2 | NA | CASSNSGSPLHF
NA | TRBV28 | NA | CASSSDDEFEKLFF
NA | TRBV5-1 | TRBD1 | CASSPGGGTEAFF